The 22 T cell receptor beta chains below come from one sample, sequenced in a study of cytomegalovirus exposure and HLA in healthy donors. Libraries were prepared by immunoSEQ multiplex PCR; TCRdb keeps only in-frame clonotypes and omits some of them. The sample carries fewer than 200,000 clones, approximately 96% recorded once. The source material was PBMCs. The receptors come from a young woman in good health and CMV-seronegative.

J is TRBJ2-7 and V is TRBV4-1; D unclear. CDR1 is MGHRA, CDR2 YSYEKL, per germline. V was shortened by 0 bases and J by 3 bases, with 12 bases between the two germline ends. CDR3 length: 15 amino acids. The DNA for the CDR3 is TGCGCCAGCAGCCAAGATTACCCTAACTACTACGAGCAGTACTTC. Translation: CASSQDYPNYYEQYF.

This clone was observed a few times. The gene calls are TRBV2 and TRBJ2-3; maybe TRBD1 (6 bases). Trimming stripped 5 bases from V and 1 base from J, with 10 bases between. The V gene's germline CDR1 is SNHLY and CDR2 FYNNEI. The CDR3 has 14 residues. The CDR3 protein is CASSLNRGTDTQYF. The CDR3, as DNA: TGTGCCAGCAGTCTAAACAGGGGCACAGATACGCAGTATTTT.

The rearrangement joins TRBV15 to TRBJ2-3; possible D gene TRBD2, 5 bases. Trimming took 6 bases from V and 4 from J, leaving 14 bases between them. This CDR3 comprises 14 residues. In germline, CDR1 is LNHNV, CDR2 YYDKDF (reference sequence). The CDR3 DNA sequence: TGTGCCACCAGTGTTGTCGGGGTCGCAGATACGCAGTATTTT. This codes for CATSVVGVADTQYF.

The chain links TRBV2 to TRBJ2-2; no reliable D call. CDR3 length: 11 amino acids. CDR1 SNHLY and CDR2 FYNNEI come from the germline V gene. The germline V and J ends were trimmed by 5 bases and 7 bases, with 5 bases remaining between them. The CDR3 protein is CASSPHGELFF. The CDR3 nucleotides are TGTGCCAGCAGTCCACACGGGGAGCTGTTTTTT.

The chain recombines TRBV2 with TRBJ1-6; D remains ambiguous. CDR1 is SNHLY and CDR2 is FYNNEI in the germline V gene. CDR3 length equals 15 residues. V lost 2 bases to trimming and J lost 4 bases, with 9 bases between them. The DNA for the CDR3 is TGTGCCAGCAGTGAAACGGTACTATATAATTCACCCCTCCACTTT. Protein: CASSETVLYNSPLHF. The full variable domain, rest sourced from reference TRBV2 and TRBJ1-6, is EPEVTQTPSHQVTQMGQEVILRCVPISNHLYFYWYRQILGQKVEFLVSFYNNEISEKSEIFDDQFSVERPDGSNFTLKIRSTKLEDSAMYFCASSETVLYNSPLHFGNGTRLTVT.

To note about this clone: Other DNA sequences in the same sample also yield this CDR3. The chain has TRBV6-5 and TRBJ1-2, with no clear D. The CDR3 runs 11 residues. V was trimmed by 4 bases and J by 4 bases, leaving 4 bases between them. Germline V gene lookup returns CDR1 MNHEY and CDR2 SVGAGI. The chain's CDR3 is CASSSGYGYTF. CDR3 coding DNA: TGTGCCAGCAGTTCCGGCTATGGCTACACCTTC.

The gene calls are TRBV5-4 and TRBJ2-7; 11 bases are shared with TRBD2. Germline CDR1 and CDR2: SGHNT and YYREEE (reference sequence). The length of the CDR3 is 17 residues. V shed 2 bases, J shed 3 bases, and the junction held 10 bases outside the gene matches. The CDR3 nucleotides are TGTGCCAGCAGCTTAAAGACTAGCGGGGAAAAGGACTACGAGCAGTACTTC. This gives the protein CASSLKTSGEKDYEQYF.

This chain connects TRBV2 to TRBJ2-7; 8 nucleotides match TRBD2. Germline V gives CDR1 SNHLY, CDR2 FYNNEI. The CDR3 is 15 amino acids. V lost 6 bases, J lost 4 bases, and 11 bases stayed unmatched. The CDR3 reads CASSPRAGGDYEQYF. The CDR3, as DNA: TGTGCCAGCAGCCCCCGGGCGGGGGGAGATTACGAGCAGTACTTC.

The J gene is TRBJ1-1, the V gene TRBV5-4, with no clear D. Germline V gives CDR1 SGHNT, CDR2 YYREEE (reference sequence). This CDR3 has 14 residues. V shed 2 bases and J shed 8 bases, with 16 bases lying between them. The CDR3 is CASSFGREGQEAFF. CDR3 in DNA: TGTGCCAGCAGCTTTGGGAGAGAGGGCCAGGAAGCTTTCTTT.

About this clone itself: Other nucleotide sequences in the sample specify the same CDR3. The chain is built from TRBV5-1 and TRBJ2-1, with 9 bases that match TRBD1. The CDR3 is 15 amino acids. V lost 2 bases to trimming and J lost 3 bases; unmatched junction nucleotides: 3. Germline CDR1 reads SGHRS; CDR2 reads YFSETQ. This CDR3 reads CASSFGDRDYNEQFF. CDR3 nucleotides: TGCGCCAGCAGCTTCGGGGACAGGGACTACAATGAGCAGTTCTTC.

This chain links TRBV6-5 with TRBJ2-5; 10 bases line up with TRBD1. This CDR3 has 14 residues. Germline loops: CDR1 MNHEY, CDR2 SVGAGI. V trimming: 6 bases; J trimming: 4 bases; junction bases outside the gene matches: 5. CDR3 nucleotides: TGTGCCAGCAGAACCGGGACAGGGGTAGAGACCCAGTACTTC. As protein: CASRTGTGVETQYF.

CDR3 in amino acids: CASSFDRAYEQYF. The CDR3 bases are TGCGCCAGCAGCTTTGACAGGGCCTACGAGCAGTACTTC. The chain recombines TRBV5-1 with TRBJ2-7; 7 bases align to TRBD1. CDR1 and CDR2 (germline): SGHRS, YFSETQ. The CDR3 runs 13 residues. V shed 2 bases and J 2 bases; nucleotides not matched to a gene: 1.

The CDR3 bases are TGTGCTAGTGCGAGAGGGGGCTCGTCGAATACGCAGTATTTT. This encodes CASARGGSSNTQYF. The chain is built from TRBV12-5 and TRBJ2-3; 7 bases match TRBD1. This CDR3 is built from 14 residues. V was clipped by 7 bases and J by 7 bases; unmatched bases: 11. CDR1 is LGHNT, CDR2 FRNRAP, per germline.

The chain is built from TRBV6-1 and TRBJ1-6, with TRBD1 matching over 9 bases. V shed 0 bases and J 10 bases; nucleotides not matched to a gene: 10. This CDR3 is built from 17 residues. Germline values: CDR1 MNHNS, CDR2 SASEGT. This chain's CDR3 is CASSEASWGQGSSPLHF. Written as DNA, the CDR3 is TGTGCCAGCAGTGAAGCGAGCTGGGGACAGGGCAGCTCACCCCTCCACTTT.

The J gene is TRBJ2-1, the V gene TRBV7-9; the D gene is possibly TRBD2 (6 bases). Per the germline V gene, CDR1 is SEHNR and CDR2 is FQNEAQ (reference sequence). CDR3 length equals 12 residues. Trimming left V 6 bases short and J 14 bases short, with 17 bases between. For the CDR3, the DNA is TGTGCCAGCAGATCTCCGGGACTCCTCAAGTTCTTC. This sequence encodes CASRSPGLLKFF.

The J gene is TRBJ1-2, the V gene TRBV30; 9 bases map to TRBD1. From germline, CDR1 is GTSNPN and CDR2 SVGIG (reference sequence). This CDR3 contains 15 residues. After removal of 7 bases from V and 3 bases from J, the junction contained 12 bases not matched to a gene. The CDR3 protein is CAFFRDRVQDYGYTF. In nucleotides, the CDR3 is TGTGCCTTTTTCCGGGACAGGGTTCAGGACTATGGCTACACCTTC.

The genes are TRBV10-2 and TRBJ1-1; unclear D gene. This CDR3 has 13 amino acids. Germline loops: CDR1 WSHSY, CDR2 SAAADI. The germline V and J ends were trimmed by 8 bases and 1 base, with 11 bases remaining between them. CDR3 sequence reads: CASGKGGNTEAFF. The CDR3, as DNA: TGCGCCAGCGGTAAAGGAGGGAACACTGAAGCTTTCTTT.

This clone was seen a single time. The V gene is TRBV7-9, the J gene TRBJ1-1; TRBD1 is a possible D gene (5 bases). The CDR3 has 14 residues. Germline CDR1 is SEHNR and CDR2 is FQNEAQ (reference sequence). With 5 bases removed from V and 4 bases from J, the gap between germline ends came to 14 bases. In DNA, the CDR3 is TGTGCCAGCAGCCCCCGTGGGGCATCCACTGAAGCTTTCTTT. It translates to CASSPRGASTEAFF.

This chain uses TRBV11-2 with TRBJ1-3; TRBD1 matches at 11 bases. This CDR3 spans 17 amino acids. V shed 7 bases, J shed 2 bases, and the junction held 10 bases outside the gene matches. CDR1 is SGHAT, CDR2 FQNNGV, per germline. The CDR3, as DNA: TGTGCCAGCAACACCAAGGGACAGGGGGTAACTGGAAACACCATATATTTT. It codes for CASNTKGQGVTGNTIYF.

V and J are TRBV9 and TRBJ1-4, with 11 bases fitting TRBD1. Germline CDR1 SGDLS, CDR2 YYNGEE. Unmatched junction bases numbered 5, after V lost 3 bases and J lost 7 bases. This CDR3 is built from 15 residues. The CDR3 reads CASSAGQGAGEKLFF. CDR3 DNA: TGTGCCAGCAGCGCCGGACAGGGGGCGGGTGAAAAACTGTTTTTT.

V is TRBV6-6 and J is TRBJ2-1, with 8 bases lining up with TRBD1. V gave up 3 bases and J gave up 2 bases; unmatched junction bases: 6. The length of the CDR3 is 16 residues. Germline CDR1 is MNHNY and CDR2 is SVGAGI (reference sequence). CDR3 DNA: TGTGCCAGCAGTTATCAGGACAGGGTTACCTACAATGAGCAGTTCTTC. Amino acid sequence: CASSYQDRVTYNEQFF.

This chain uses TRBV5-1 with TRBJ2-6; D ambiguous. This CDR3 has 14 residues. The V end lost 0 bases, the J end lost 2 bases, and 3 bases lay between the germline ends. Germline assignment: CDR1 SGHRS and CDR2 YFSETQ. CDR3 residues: CASSLATGANVLTF. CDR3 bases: TGCGCCAGCAGCTTGGCAACTGGGGCCAACGTCCTGACTTTC.